The T cell receptor (beta chain) under discussion was sequenced for a study of blood T cell repertoires in COVID-19 (dated by TCRdb to about 2020). Context from the whole study: The collaborator samples originated in the United States, Italy and Spain and spanned the acute and convalescent phases of COVID-19. HLA class I and class II types, where available, came from metadata supplied by the sample provider rather than from assay-based typing. Samples came from the ongoing ImmuneRACE study (first 160 participants) plus 1,254 subjects from 6 global collaborators. The repertoires were made available in a free public database intended to serve as a resource for research on the immune response to SARS-CoV-2. The prospective study material was composed of cDNA or gDNA derived from T cells, B-cell-depleted T cells, or PBMCs. The sample metadata nearly always contained a de-identified subject ID, COVID-19 status, age in years and sex. Deeply sampled blood TCRbeta repertoires from subjects exposed to, actively infected with, or recovered from COVID-19 were included in the dataset.

Results and caveats for the whole study, not just this receptor: How much clinical and demographic metadata was included differed by source and by participant, and the metadata was provided uncurated.

From its cysteine to its phenylalanine, the CDR3 spans 13 amino acids. Only CDR3 DNA is held: 39 bases, read in frame from base 1. V loses 3 bases, J loses 4 bases, and the germline ends lie 9 bases apart. Per the germline V gene (reference sequence), SEHNR is the CDR1 and FQNEAQ is the CDR2. A note on this clone: Its cognate antigen has yet to be identified. Per-nucleotide qualities are absent, and no much larger clonotype sits a single base away.

Collaborating institutions collected whole blood in K2EDTA tubes following their own protocols. For TCRbeta analysis, collaborators shipped samples as frozen whole blood, isolated PBMCs, or DNA extracted from either of those sample types. The immunoSEQ Assay, a bias-controlled multiplex PCR, was used to amplify TCRbeta CDR3 regions from genomic DNA. In the authors' own workflow: The number of nucleated cells in each sample was estimated by amplification of reference gene primers within the assay. To quantify the absolute abundance of each unique TCRbeta CDR3 rearrangement, sequence reads were collapsed and filtered. Productive Simpson clonality was computed per sample as the square root of Simpson's diversity index over productive rearrangements. Not all clones reach the TCRdb copy of this immuneACCESS table, which keeps in-frame sequences only. Checked studies attribute under half of the gap to unresolved V genes and leave the rest unexplained. V, J and clone size are taken as reported in that table, and D and trimming were inferred from the DNA itself. The sample table shows under 250,000 clones, and around four fifths are seen once. The top ten hold about 4.8% of the sample.

Recombination connected TRBV7-9 to TRBJ1-1; the D gene assignment is ambiguous. The source of this sequence is a woman aged 65 to 85 with acute or convalescent COVID-19. The sequenced sample consisted of peripheral blood. The CDR3: CASSFTRGTEAFF. The DNA is as follows: TGTGCCAGCAGCTTCACCCGCGGCACTGAAGCTTTCTTT.